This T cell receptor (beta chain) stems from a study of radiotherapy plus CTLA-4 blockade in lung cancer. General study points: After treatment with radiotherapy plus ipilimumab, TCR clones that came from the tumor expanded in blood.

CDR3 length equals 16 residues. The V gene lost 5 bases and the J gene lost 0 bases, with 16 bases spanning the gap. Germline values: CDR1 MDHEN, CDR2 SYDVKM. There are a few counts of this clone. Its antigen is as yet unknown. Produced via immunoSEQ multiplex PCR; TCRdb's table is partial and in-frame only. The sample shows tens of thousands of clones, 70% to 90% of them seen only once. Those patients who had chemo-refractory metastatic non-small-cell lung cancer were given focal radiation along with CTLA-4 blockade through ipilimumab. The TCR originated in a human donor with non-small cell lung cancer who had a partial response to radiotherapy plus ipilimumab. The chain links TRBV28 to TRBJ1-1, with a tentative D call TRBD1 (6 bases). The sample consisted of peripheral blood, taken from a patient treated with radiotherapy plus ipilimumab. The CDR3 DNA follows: TGTGCCAGCAGTCCGACAGGAAGGGGCATGAACACTGAAGCTTTCTTT. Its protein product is CASSPTGRGMNTEAFF. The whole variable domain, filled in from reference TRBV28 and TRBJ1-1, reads DVKVTQSSRYLVKRTGEKVFLECVQDMDHENMFWYRQDPGLGLRLIYFSYDVKMKEKGDIPEGYSVSREKKERFSLILESASTNQTSMYLCASSPTGRGMNTEAFFGQGTRLTVV.